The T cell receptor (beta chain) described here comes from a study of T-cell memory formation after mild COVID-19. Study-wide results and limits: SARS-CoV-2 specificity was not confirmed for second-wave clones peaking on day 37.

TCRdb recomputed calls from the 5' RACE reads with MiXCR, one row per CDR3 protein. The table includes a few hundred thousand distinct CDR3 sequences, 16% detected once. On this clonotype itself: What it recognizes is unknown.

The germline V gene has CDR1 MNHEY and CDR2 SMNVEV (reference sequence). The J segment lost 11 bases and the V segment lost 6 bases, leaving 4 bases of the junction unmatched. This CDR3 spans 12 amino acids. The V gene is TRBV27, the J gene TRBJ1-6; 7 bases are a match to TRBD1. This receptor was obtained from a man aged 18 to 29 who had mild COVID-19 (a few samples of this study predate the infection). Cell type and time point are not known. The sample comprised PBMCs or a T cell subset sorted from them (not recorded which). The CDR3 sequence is CASRTTGAPLHF. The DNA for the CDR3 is TGTGCCAGCAGAACCACAGGGGCACCCCTCCACTTT.